These 14 T cell receptor beta chains originate from one sample sequenced in a study of OX40 agonist ivuxolimab in advanced cancers. Here immunoSEQ multiplex PCR was the method, and the copy in TCRdb shows in-frame clones only, minus some. Seen here are 25,000 to 35,000 clones, 65% to 85% observed once, and the top ten hold around a fifth. The specimen was CD4+ or CD8+ T cells sorted from blood, collected in a trial of the OX40 agonist ivuxolimab. These receptors were taken from an adult with an advanced solid tumor such as melanoma, head and neck, liver or kidney cancer.

This chain joins TRBV7-3 and TRBJ2-1; 8 nucleotides match TRBD2. The CDR3 runs to 15 residues. J gave up 6 bases and V 5 bases, and 9 bases lay outside the gene matches. Germline V gives CDR1 SGHTA, CDR2 FQGTGA. This chain's CDR3 is CASSVDGLAGNEQFF. The CDR3 region has the DNA TGTGCCAGCAGCGTAGACGGGCTAGCGGGCAATGAGCAGTTCTTC.

V gene TRBV29-1 combines with J gene TRBJ1-4; D possibly corresponds to TRBD1 (6 bases). CDR3 length: 14 amino acids. V lost 5 bases and J 7 bases, leaving 17 bases between the germline ends. Looked up from germline, CDR1 is SQVTM and CDR2 is ANQGSEA. The CDR3 is CSVTKVGAREKLFF. CDR3 in DNA: TGCAGCGTTACCAAAGTGGGGGCGCGTGAAAAACTGTTTTTT.

The chain is built from TRBV29-1 and TRBJ1-1, with a tentative D call TRBD1 (6 bases). The V end lost 5 bases, the J end lost 1 base, and 14 bases lay between the germline ends. CDR3 size: 14 residues. Germline assignment: CDR1 SQVTM and CDR2 ANQGSEA. The CDR3 region has the DNA TGCAGCGTTTTCCCCGAGGGGGGGAACACTGAAGCTTTCTTT. This translates into CSVFPEGGNTEAFF.

This chain connects TRBV28 to TRBJ1-6, with D perhaps TRBD1 (6 bases). Germline V gene data show CDR1 as MDHEN and CDR2 as SYDVKM. The CDR3 runs 14 residues. V was clipped by 8 bases and J by 7 bases, with 15 bases between them. CDR3 protein: CASLDWTDNSPLHF. The CDR3 DNA follows: TGTGCCAGCCTCGATTGGACAGACAATTCACCCCTCCACTTT.

The chain carries TRBV11-2 and TRBJ2-1; TRBD2 matches 9 bases. V shed 6 bases and J 4 bases; nucleotides not matched to a gene: 10. The germline CDR1 and CDR2 sequences are SGHAT and FQNNGV. This CDR3 spans 16 amino acids. CDR3 DNA: TGTGCCAGCAGTCCGGCTAGCGGGATACGGTACAATGAGCAGTTCTTC. Its translation is CASSPASGIRYNEQFF.

The V gene is TRBV28, the J gene TRBJ1-3; tentatively, D is TRBD1 (5 bases). V lost 7 bases and J 0 bases, leaving 13 bases between the germline ends. Germline-derived CDR1 and CDR2 are MDHEN and SYDVKM. The CDR3 contains 15 residues. The CDR3 DNA reads TGTGCCAGCACCCGATGGGGGAGCTCTGGAAACACCATATATTTT. The encoded protein is CASTRWGSSGNTIYF.

This chain joins TRBV5-5 and TRBJ2-2; 8 positions match TRBD1. The CDR3 is made up of 17 amino acids. V was pared by 4 bases and J by 0 bases, with 8 bases of the junction left unmatched. Germline V gives CDR1 SGHKS, CDR2 YYEKEE (reference sequence). CDR3 DNA sequence: TGTGCCAGCAGCCTGGACAGGGTCCCCTCGAACACCGGGGAGCTGTTTTTT. It translates to CASSLDRVPSNTGELFF. The entire variable domain, with the rest obtained from reference TRBV5-5 and TRBJ2-2, is as follows: DAGVTQSPTHLIKTRGQQVTLRCSPISGHKSVSWYQQVLGQGPQFIFQYYEKEERGRGNFPDRFSARQFPNYSSELNVNALLLGDSALYLCASSLDRVPSNTGELFFGEGSRLTVL.

A few counts support this clone. This chain uses TRBV7-2 with TRBJ2-5, with TRBD2 matching over 7 bases. J lost 2 bases, V lost 2 bases, and 2 bases had no gene match. There are 14 residues in the CDR3. Germline V lookup: CDR1 SGHTA, CDR2 FQGNSA. CDR3: CASSLLGGQETQYF. DNA of the CDR3: TGTGCCAGCAGCTTATTGGGGGGGCAAGAGACCCAGTACTTC.

The chain combines TRBV5-4 with TRBJ2-7; 11 bases are shared with TRBD1. The CDR3 runs to 15 residues. With V trimmed by 5 bases and J by 3 bases, 7 bases remained unmatched. Per the germline V gene, CDR1 is SGHNT and CDR2 is YYREEE (reference sequence). The CDR3 coding sequence is TGTGCCAGCAGTTACTCCGGGACAGGGGGCTACGAGCAGTACTTC. It is translated as CASSYSGTGGYEQYF.

The V gene is TRBV27, the J gene TRBJ1-4; D call uncertain. CDR3 length: 14 residues. V gave up 2 bases and J gave up 5 bases, with 9 bases separating them. Germline assignment: CDR1 MNHEY and CDR2 SMNVEV (reference sequence). CDR3 DNA sequence: TGTGCCAGCAGTTTAGACGGTCAAAATGAAAAACTGTTTTTT. Protein: CASSLDGQNEKLFF.

The rearrangement links TRBV7-8 to TRBJ2-5, with TRBD1 identical over 9 bases. The CDR3 runs 14 residues. The V and J ends lost 4 bases and 3 bases, in that order; junction bases with no gene match: 3. CDR1 is SGHVS, CDR2 FQNEAQ, per germline. CDR3 sequence: CASSSRTGEETQYF. CDR3 bases: TGTGCCAGCAGCTCAAGGACAGGGGAAGAGACCCAGTACTTC.

V usage is TRBV6-6 and J usage is TRBJ2-3; D is possibly TRBD2 (7 bases). In germline, CDR1 is MNHNY, CDR2 SVGAGI (reference sequence). The CDR3 is 15 residues long. V dropped 6 bases and J dropped 5 bases, with 18 bases sitting between them. For the CDR3, the DNA is TGTGCCAGCAGCCCCCCAGGCGGGGGCCTAGATACGCAGTATTTT. Translated: CASSPPGGGLDTQYF.

V and J are TRBV30 and TRBJ2-3; TRBD2 agrees at 7 bases. Per the germline V gene, CDR1 is GTSNPN and CDR2 is SVGIG (reference sequence). J was trimmed by 5 bases and V by 3 bases; bases with no gene match: 11. This CDR3 region has 15 residues. CDR3 in amino acids: CAWSGTTILGDTQYF. The CDR3 DNA is TGTGCCTGGAGCGGGACTACAATCCTTGGAGATACGCAGTATTTT.

The chain joins TRBV4-1 to TRBJ1-2, with 8 bases lining up with TRBD1. There are 14 residues in the CDR3. Germline CDR1 is MGHRA and CDR2 is YSYEKL. V was pared by 4 bases and J by 3 bases, with 4 bases of the junction left unmatched. The CDR3 here is CASSPGGAYYGYTF. CDR3 sequence (DNA): TGCGCCAGCAGCCCAGGGGGCGCCTACTATGGCTACACCTTC.